This T cell receptor (beta chain) was obtained from a study of cytomegalovirus exposure and HLA in healthy donors. Study details: Out of 170 million or so T cells, an earlier analysis found around 120 million unique TCR beta sequences in total. There were about 85 million unique TCRs (from HLA-typed donors) in an early data release.

Overall study results and limits: In a later analysis, HLA-associated beta chains showed higher expansion and lower generation probabilities than comparable chains. Follow-up analysis later connected one missense variant in DCLRE1C with trimming of TCR beta V- and J-genes.

Trimming removed 4 bases from V and 4 bases from J; junction bases left unmatched: 14. Per germline, CDR1 SGHTA and CDR2 FQGNSA. The CDR3 runs to 17 residues. With regard to this clone: The antigen remains undetermined.

Primers: 60 Vbeta forward and 13 Jbeta reverse. The method was immunoSEQ multiplex PCR; TCRdb's version includes in-frame clones alone and lacks a portion of them. This sample yields some 200,000 clones, of which 55% to 75% are seen a single time; about 3% belongs to the top ten. The receptor's source is a man aged 35-49 years in good health and CMV-seropositive. The chain employs TRBV7-2 and TRBJ1-1; 8 bases map to TRBD1. Material for sequencing was PBMCs. The DNA for the CDR3 is TGTGCCAGCAGCTCCTCGACAGGGGAGACGCGGGGCACTGAAGCTTTCTTT. It yields the protein CASSSSTGETRGTEAFF.